The sequence of this T cell receptor (beta chain) was determined in a study of T cell responses to AZD1222 COVID-19 vaccine. This clone was picked up one time. Its specificity is not known. Profiling relied on immunoSEQ multiplex PCR, and the TCRdb table lists in-frame clones only, not all of them. The sample shows some 110,000 clones, about 80% of them seen only once. Whole-study findings and limits: Once two AZD1222 doses were given, Spike-specific TCR breadth and depth went up. In all cases, repertoires were sampled only after the peak T cell response.

The receptor comes from an adult in good health. The specimen comprised peripheral blood, sampled on day 0 of AZD1222 vaccination.

CDR3 protein: CASSTGTRGVEPQHF. The CDR3 DNA is TGCGCCAGCAGCACCGGGACAAGGGGAGTGGAGCCCCAGCATTTT. The chain has TRBV5-1 and TRBJ1-5, with D perhaps matching TRBD1 (6 bases). CDR1 SGHRS and CDR2 YFSETQ come from the germline V gene. CDR3 length equals 15 residues. V was shortened by 4 bases and J by 8 bases, with 19 bases between the two germline ends.